A selection of T cell receptor beta chains follows, all from one sample in a study of identical twins. Using its own MiXCR run on the 5' RACE reads, TCRdb lists one record per CDR3 protein. The sample comprises roughly 570,000 distinct CDR3 sequences, just under 10% of which are singletons, and around 3% rests with the top ten. Separately, the same data were catalogued under a study of yellow fever vaccine responses in identical twins.

The material sequenced was PBMCs. These receptors all stem from a woman aged 18-29 years in good health. Both conserved end residues are part of each CDR3. Each record gives: J gene, D gene, clone size, V gene, CDR3 protein, CDR3 DNA. The D gene is left open where the match is weak. The size of a clone is reported for some rows only, either as once, few or many, or as a class for expanded clones.

j_call: TRBJ2-1; d_call: NA; clone_size: NA; v_call: TRBV7-6; cdr3_aa: CASSRWGERLYNEQFF; cdr3_nt: TGTGCCAGCAGCCGATGGGGGGAGCGGCTCTACAATGAGCAGTTCTTC
j_call: TRBJ2-7; d_call: NA; clone_size: many; v_call: TRBV20-1; cdr3_aa: CSASRREKWYEQYF; cdr3_nt: TGCAGTGCTAGTCGTCGGGAGAAATGGTACGAGCAGTACTTC
j_call: TRBJ2-1; d_call: NA; clone_size: few; v_call: TRBV12-3/TRBV12-4; cdr3_aa: CASSLGRRQFF; cdr3_nt: TGTGCCAGCAGTTTGGGGCGGAGGCAGTTCTTC
j_call: TRBJ2-1; d_call: TRBD2; clone_size: few; v_call: TRBV5-5; cdr3_aa: CASSLGASGNNEQFF; cdr3_nt: TGTGCCAGCAGCTTGGGGGCTAGCGGAAACAATGAGCAGTTCTTC
j_call: TRBJ2-5; d_call: TRBD2; clone_size: many; v_call: TRBV7-9; cdr3_aa: CASLGFSGGQETQYF; cdr3_nt: TGTGCCAGCCTTGGTTTTTCGGGGGGCCAAGAGACCCAGTACTTC
j_call: TRBJ2-4; d_call: NA; clone_size: many; v_call: TRBV25-1; cdr3_aa: CASSAEGETKNIQYF; cdr3_nt: TGTGCCAGCAGTGCAGAGGGGGAGACCAAAAACATTCAGTACTTC
j_call: TRBJ2-3; d_call: TRBD1; clone_size: many; v_call: TRBV12-3/TRBV12-4; cdr3_aa: CASSSGGQGWADTQYF; cdr3_nt: TGTGCCAGCAGTTCCGGCGGACAGGGTTGGGCAGATACGCAGTATTTT
j_call: TRBJ1-2; d_call: NA; clone_size: few; v_call: TRBV11-2; cdr3_aa: CASRSGSYGYTF; cdr3_nt: TGTGCCAGCAGGTCGGGATCGTATGGCTACACCTTC
j_call: TRBJ2-5; d_call: NA; clone_size: many; v_call: TRBV29-1; cdr3_aa: CSVSGGNQETQYF; cdr3_nt: TGCAGCGTTAGCGGCGGTAACCAAGAGACCCAGTACTTC
j_call: TRBJ1-2; d_call: NA; clone_size: NA; v_call: TRBV7-2; cdr3_aa: CASSLMGRTGYTF; cdr3_nt: TGTGCCAGCAGCTTAATGGGGAGGACTGGCTACACCTTC
j_call: TRBJ2-7; d_call: TRBD2; clone_size: NA; v_call: TRBV4-3; cdr3_aa: CASSQDGGTSGTYEQYF; cdr3_nt: TGCGCCAGCAGCCAAGATGGTGGAACTAGCGGGACCTACGAGCAGTACTTC
j_call: TRBJ2-6; d_call: TRBD1; clone_size: few; v_call: TRBV6-1; cdr3_aa: CASSGDRVDSGANVLTF; cdr3_nt: TGTGCCAGCAGCGGGGACAGGGTTGACTCTGGGGCCAACGTCCTGACTTTC
j_call: TRBJ2-6; d_call: NA; clone_size: few; v_call: TRBV7-2; cdr3_aa: CARGGSGANVLTF; cdr3_nt: TGTGCCCGCGGCGGCTCTGGGGCCAACGTCCTGACTTTC
j_call: TRBJ1-2; d_call: TRBD1; clone_size: NA; v_call: TRBV4-1; cdr3_aa: CASSHPGQGRRDYGYTF; cdr3_nt: TGCGCCAGCAGCCATCCGGGACAGGGAAGACGTGACTATGGCTACACCTTC
j_call: TRBJ2-7; d_call: TRBD1; clone_size: NA; v_call: TRBV5-6; cdr3_aa: CASSSSWTGMYEQYF; cdr3_nt: TGTGCCAGCAGTTCCTCTTGGACAGGAATGTACGAGCAGTACTTC
j_call: TRBJ1-2; d_call: NA; clone_size: few; v_call: TRBV10-3; cdr3_aa: CATGSEYGYTF; cdr3_nt: TGTGCAACGGGCAGCGAATATGGCTACACCTTC
j_call: TRBJ2-3; d_call: NA; clone_size: NA; v_call: TRBV27; cdr3_aa: CASTNRGLQVSDTQYF; cdr3_nt: TGTGCCAGCACAAATCGGGGACTCCAAGTGTCAGATACGCAGTATTTT
j_call: TRBJ1-2; d_call: NA; clone_size: few; v_call: TRBV25-1; cdr3_aa: CASSRNYGYTF; cdr3_nt: TGTGCCAGCAGCCGAAATTATGGCTACACCTTC
j_call: TRBJ2-1; d_call: TRBD2; clone_size: NA; v_call: TRBV12-3/TRBV12-4; cdr3_aa: CAICPPLRVAGGGNEQFF; cdr3_nt: TGTGCCATCTGTCCCCCACTACGGGTAGCGGGAGGAGGCAATGAGCAGTTCTTC
j_call: TRBJ2-3; d_call: TRBD2; clone_size: NA; v_call: TRBV6-1; cdr3_aa: CASSETSGGSDTQYF; cdr3_nt: TGTGCCAGCAGTGAGACTAGCGGGGGATCAGATACGCAGTATTTT
j_call: TRBJ2-1; d_call: NA; clone_size: few; v_call: TRBV15; cdr3_aa: CATSRVGKSSYNEQFF; cdr3_nt: TGTGCCACCAGCAGAGTTGGCAAGAGCTCCTACAATGAGCAGTTCTTC
j_call: TRBJ2-1; d_call: NA; clone_size: NA; v_call: TRBV27; cdr3_aa: CASSLLDRRDEQFF; cdr3_nt: TGTGCCAGCAGTTTATTGGACAGGAGGGATGAGCAGTTCTTC
j_call: TRBJ1-2; d_call: NA; clone_size: many; v_call: TRBV28; cdr3_aa: CASQNAGLNYGYTF; cdr3_nt: TGTGCCAGCCAAAATGCGGGCCTCAACTATGGCTACACCTTC
j_call: TRBJ2-1; d_call: NA; clone_size: NA; v_call: TRBV27; cdr3_aa: CASSLLLRTDMNEQFF; cdr3_nt: TGTGCCAGCAGCCTCCTACTCCGGACAGATATGAATGAGCAGTTCTTC
j_call: TRBJ1-2; d_call: NA; clone_size: once; v_call: TRBV6-1; cdr3_aa: CASSVGQTSNYGYTF; cdr3_nt: TGTGCCAGCAGTGTCGGACAGACTTCTAACTATGGCTACACCTTC
j_call: TRBJ2-1; d_call: NA; clone_size: few; v_call: TRBV20-1; cdr3_aa: CSARDLPSVYNEQFF; cdr3_nt: TGCAGTGCTAGAGATCTCCCTAGCGTCTACAATGAGCAGTTCTTC
j_call: TRBJ2-1; d_call: NA; clone_size: few; v_call: TRBV5-1; cdr3_aa: CASSLGVSYNEQFF; cdr3_nt: TGCGCCAGCAGCTTGGGGGTGAGCTACAATGAGCAGTTCTTC
j_call: TRBJ2-3; d_call: NA; clone_size: many; v_call: TRBV6-2/TRBV6-3; cdr3_aa: CASSYQFGGTDTQYF; cdr3_nt: TGTGCCAGCAGTTACCAGTTTGGTGGCACAGATACGCAGTATTTT
j_call: TRBJ1-5; d_call: NA; clone_size: NA; v_call: TRBV7-8; cdr3_aa: CASSLGGLGSNQPQHF; cdr3_nt: TGTGCCAGCAGCTTAGGGGGGCTGGGGAGCAATCAGCCCCAGCATTTT
j_call: TRBJ2-6; d_call: NA; clone_size: NA; v_call: TRBV30; cdr3_aa: CAWSADSQGANVLTF; cdr3_nt: TGTGCCTGGAGTGCGGACAGTCAGGGGGCCAACGTCCTGACTTTC
j_call: TRBJ1-6; d_call: TRBD1; clone_size: few; v_call: TRBV20-1; cdr3_aa: CSARVGTGPSPLHF; cdr3_nt: TGCAGTGCTAGAGTTGGGACAGGGCCTTCACCCCTCCACTTT
j_call: TRBJ2-5; d_call: TRBD1; clone_size: few; v_call: TRBV5-1; cdr3_aa: CASSLTYRGGETQYF; cdr3_nt: TGCGCCAGCAGCTTGACCTACAGGGGTGGAGAGACCCAGTACTTC
j_call: TRBJ2-7; d_call: TRBD2; clone_size: few; v_call: TRBV5-5; cdr3_aa: CASSLGAQAGGTYEQYF; cdr3_nt: TGTGCCAGCAGCTTGGGCGCCCAAGCGGGAGGAACCTACGAGCAGTACTTC
j_call: TRBJ2-7; d_call: TRBD1; clone_size: NA; v_call: TRBV28; cdr3_aa: CASRTIQGADYEQYF; cdr3_nt: TGTGCCAGCAGAACCATTCAGGGGGCCGACTACGAGCAGTACTTC
j_call: TRBJ2-1; d_call: TRBD1; clone_size: NA; v_call: TRBV19; cdr3_aa: CASSGRQGSVSYNEQFF; cdr3_nt: TGTGCCAGTAGTGGAAGACAGGGAAGTGTATCCTACAATGAGCAGTTCTTC
j_call: TRBJ2-2; d_call: NA; clone_size: few; v_call: TRBV7-9; cdr3_aa: CASSYRAGVTGELFF; cdr3_nt: TGTGCCAGCAGCTACCGGGCCGGGGTTACCGGGGAGCTGTTTTTT
j_call: TRBJ1-6; d_call: NA; clone_size: many; v_call: TRBV7-2; cdr3_aa: CASSLADNNSPLHF; cdr3_nt: TGTGCCAGCAGCTTAGCGGATAATAATTCACCCCTCCACTTT
j_call: TRBJ2-3; d_call: TRBD1; clone_size: few; v_call: TRBV12-3/TRBV12-4; cdr3_aa: CASVRGGTTDTQYF; cdr3_nt: TGTGCCAGCGTTAGAGGGGGCACCACAGATACGCAGTATTTT
j_call: TRBJ2-7; d_call: NA; clone_size: many; v_call: TRBV20-1; cdr3_aa: CSANYRDESYEQYF; cdr3_nt: TGCAGTGCCAACTATCGGGACGAATCCTACGAGCAGTACTTC
j_call: TRBJ2-1; d_call: NA; clone_size: many; v_call: TRBV29-1; cdr3_aa: CSVGGGDSYNEQFF; cdr3_nt: TGCAGCGTTGGGGGCGGAGACTCCTACAATGAGCAGTTCTTC
j_call: TRBJ2-7; d_call: NA; clone_size: few; v_call: TRBV28; cdr3_aa: CASTALRDPKRGEQYF; cdr3_nt: TGTGCCAGCACCGCCCTGAGAGACCCCAAAAGGGGCGAGCAGTACTTC
j_call: TRBJ2-7; d_call: NA; clone_size: NA; v_call: TRBV20-1; cdr3_aa: CSARWGEGVYEQYF; cdr3_nt: TGCAGTGCTAGATGGGGGGAGGGGGTCTACGAGCAGTACTTC
j_call: TRBJ2-2; d_call: TRBD1; clone_size: many; v_call: TRBV11-1; cdr3_aa: CASSKTRNRGASNTGELFF; cdr3_nt: TGTGCCAGCAGCAAAACCCGAAACAGGGGGGCTTCGAACACCGGGGAGCTGTTTTTT
j_call: TRBJ2-3; d_call: NA; clone_size: NA; v_call: TRBV20-1; cdr3_aa: CSARSPSTDTQYF; cdr3_nt: TGCAGTGCTAGAAGTCCTAGCACAGATACGCAGTATTTT
j_call: TRBJ2-2; d_call: NA; clone_size: NA; v_call: TRBV7-9; cdr3_aa: CASSLNAGTGELFF; cdr3_nt: TGTGCCAGCAGCCTCAATGCGGGCACCGGGGAGCTGTTTTTT
j_call: TRBJ2-1; d_call: NA; clone_size: NA; v_call: TRBV20-1; cdr3_aa: CSAPNRDNEQFF; cdr3_nt: TGCAGTGCTCCTAACAGGGACAATGAGCAGTTCTTC
j_call: TRBJ2-1; d_call: NA; clone_size: NA; v_call: TRBV6-5; cdr3_aa: CASSYNVRSSYNEQFF; cdr3_nt: TGTGCCAGCAGTTACAACGTTAGGAGCTCCTACAATGAGCAGTTCTTC
j_call: TRBJ2-7; d_call: NA; clone_size: many; v_call: TRBV5-1; cdr3_aa: CASSLDLGFSRFGEQYF; cdr3_nt: TGCGCCAGCAGCTTGGACCTTGGTTTTAGCAGGTTTGGGGAGCAGTACTTC
j_call: TRBJ2-1; d_call: NA; clone_size: few; v_call: TRBV6-1; cdr3_aa: CASSRTALYNEQFF; cdr3_nt: TGTGCCAGCAGTAGGACAGCCCTCTACAATGAGCAGTTCTTC
j_call: TRBJ1-2; d_call: NA; clone_size: few; v_call: TRBV29-1; cdr3_aa: CSVGDSGGNLF; cdr3_nt: TGCAGCGTTGGAGATTCTGGCGGGAACCTATTC
j_call: TRBJ2-7; d_call: TRBD1; clone_size: NA; v_call: TRBV7-9; cdr3_aa: CASSQGTGEQYF; cdr3_nt: TGTGCCAGCAGCCAGGGGACAGGCGAGCAGTACTTC
j_call: TRBJ2-1; d_call: TRBD2; clone_size: few; v_call: TRBV5-1; cdr3_aa: CASSLQREGPYNEQFF; cdr3_nt: TGCGCCAGCAGCTTGCAGCGGGAGGGCCCCTACAATGAGCAGTTCTTC
j_call: TRBJ2-1; d_call: TRBD2; clone_size: NA; v_call: TRBV4-3; cdr3_aa: CASSQDRVGLALGNEQFF; cdr3_nt: TGCGCCAGCAGCCAAGATCGTGTGGGACTAGCACTAGGCAATGAGCAGTTCTTC
j_call: TRBJ2-1; d_call: TRBD2; clone_size: few; v_call: TRBV4-2; cdr3_aa: CASSQGLAVSYNEQFF; cdr3_nt: TGTGCCAGCAGCCAAGGTCTAGCGGTCTCCTACAATGAGCAGTTCTTC
j_call: TRBJ2-4; d_call: NA; clone_size: many; v_call: TRBV10-3; cdr3_aa: CAISEQDSLAKNIQYF; cdr3_nt: TGTGCCATCAGTGAGCAGGACAGCCTAGCCAAAAACATTCAGTACTTC
j_call: TRBJ2-1; d_call: TRBD2; clone_size: NA; v_call: TRBV30; cdr3_aa: CAWSPLAGEYNEQFF; cdr3_nt: TGTGCCTGGAGTCCACTAGCGGGAGAATACAATGAGCAGTTCTTC
j_call: TRBJ2-5; d_call: TRBD2; clone_size: few; v_call: TRBV6-5; cdr3_aa: CASSYSLAGGQETQYF; cdr3_nt: TGTGCCAGCAGTTACTCTTTAGCGGGGGGCCAAGAGACCCAGTACTTC